The 32 T cell receptor beta chains in this list originate from one sample, sequenced in a study of T cell responses to AZD1222 COVID-19 vaccine. Some clones are missing from TCRdb's copy, which holds only in-frame ones; the method was immunoSEQ multiplex PCR. This sample yields approximately 88,000 clones, of which 92% are seen a single time; roughly 5.2% belongs to the top ten. Material: peripheral blood, obtained on day 0 of AZD1222 vaccination. These receptors all come from an adult in good health.

This clone was observed a handful of times. The rearrangement uses TRBV7-8 and TRBJ2-4, with 15 positions matching TRBD2. CDR1 is SGHVS, CDR2 FQNEAQ, per germline. The V segment lost 0 bases and the J segment 0 bases; nucleotides outside the gene matches: 3. The CDR3 runs 19 residues. The CDR3 loop reads CASSLATGLAGGAKNIQYF. The CDR3 bases are TGTGCCAGCAGCTTAGCTACGGGACTAGCGGGAGGAGCCAAAAACATTCAGTACTTC. Using reference TRBV7-8 and TRBJ2-4 for the parts outside the CDR3, the full variable domain is GAGVSQSPRYKVAKRGQDVALRCDPISGHVSLFWYQQALGQGPEFLTYFQNEAQLDKSGLPSDRFFAERPEGSVSTLKIQRTQQEDSAVYLCASSLATGLAGGAKNIQYFGAGTRLSVL.

V and J are TRBV2 and TRBJ2-5; D gene unclear. CDR1 and CDR2 from the germline V gene are SNHLY and FYNNEI. Trimming stripped 6 bases from V and 3 bases from J, with 11 bases between. CDR3 size: 13 residues. The CDR3 region has the DNA TGTGCCAGCAGCGTTGACTCGGAAGAGACCCAGTACTTC. Its translation: CASSVDSEETQYF.

The chain couples TRBV15 to TRBJ1-6; D not certain. The CDR3 runs 16 residues. The V and J ends lost 1 base and 7 bases respectively, with 14 bases between them. From germline, CDR1 is LNHNV and CDR2 YYDKDF (reference sequence). The CDR3 is CATSRAEGYYNSPLHF. The CDR3 DNA is TGTGCCACCAGCAGAGCCGAAGGGTACTACAATTCACCCCTCCACTTT.

The V and J genes are TRBV28 and TRBJ1-2; D not certain. Germline loops: CDR1 MDHEN, CDR2 SYDVKM. This CDR3 has 13 residues. V was cut by 7 bases and J by 1 base, with 10 bases left in between. The CDR3 loop is CASTPGGNYGYTF. As DNA, the CDR3 is TGTGCCAGCACCCCAGGCGGTAACTATGGCTACACCTTC.

The rearrangement uses TRBV28 and TRBJ2-7, with 12 positions matching TRBD2. The CDR3 sequence is 13 residues long. Looked up from germline, CDR1 is MDHEN and CDR2 is SYDVKM. Unmatched junction bases numbered 8, after V lost 10 bases and J lost 7 bases. The CDR3 DNA follows: TGTGCCACCCCGGGACTAGCGGGTAGAGAGCAGTACTTC. Encoded protein: CATPGLAGREQYF.

CDR3 region: CAIGGYQYNEQFF. CDR3 bases: TGTGCCATAGGGGGCTACCAATACAATGAGCAGTTCTTC. The chain combines TRBV11-2 with TRBJ2-1, with 7 bases aligning to TRBD1. V gave up 10 bases and J gave up 4 bases; unmatched junction bases: 7. The germline V gene has CDR1 SGHAT and CDR2 FQNNGV. The CDR3 runs to 13 residues.

The CDR3 DNA follows: TGTGCCTGGAGGGGGACAGGGGTCAACACTGAAGCTTTCTTT. It encodes CAWRGTGVNTEAFF. J is TRBJ1-1 and V is TRBV30; 10 bases fit TRBD1. V trimming: 3 bases; J trimming: 2 bases; junction bases outside the gene matches: 3. The CDR3 length is 14 residues. Germline V gives CDR1 GTSNPN, CDR2 SVGIG (reference sequence).

This clone came up a few times. This chain links TRBV19 with TRBJ2-2; 14 bases agree with TRBD2. The trim removed 7 bases at V and 7 bases at J, leaving 5 bases unmatched. Per germline, CDR1 LNHDA and CDR2 SQIVND (reference sequence). This CDR3 has 15 residues. This chain's CDR3 is CASKGLAGDVGELFF. As DNA, the CDR3 is TGTGCCAGTAAGGGACTAGCGGGAGACGTCGGGGAGCTGTTTTTT.

The chain carries TRBV5-1 and TRBJ1-2; D gene unclear. Per the germline V gene, CDR1 is SGHRS and CDR2 is YFSETQ. This CDR3 is built from 13 residues. Deletions cut 3 bases from V and 8 bases from J, with 14 bases between. DNA of the CDR3: TGCGCCAGCAGCTACGTACCCACTGGAGGCTACACCTTC. This encodes CASSYVPTGGYTF. Drawing the rest from reference TRBV5-1 and TRBJ1-2, the complete variable domain is KAGVTQTPRYLIKTRGQQVTLSCSPISGHRSVSWYQQTPGQGLQFLFEYFSETQRNKGNFPGRFSGRQFSNSRSEMNVSTLELGDSALYLCASSYVPTGGYTFGSGTRLTVV.

This sequence joins TRBV5-8 and TRBJ2-5; 14 positions agree with TRBD2. This CDR3 region has 18 residues. V lost 2 bases and J lost 5; bases outside the gene matches: 11. Per germline, CDR1 SGHTS and CDR2 YDEGEE. CDR3 sequence: CASSLGTSGSSLGETQYF. CDR3 bases: TGTGCCAGCAGCTTAGGGACTAGCGGGAGTTCATTAGGGGAGACCCAGTACTTC.

This clone was counted a few times. The rearrangement joins TRBV7-9 to TRBJ1-2; D gene ambiguous. CDR3 length equals 13 residues. Per germline, CDR1 SEHNR and CDR2 FQNEAQ (reference sequence). The V end lost 3 bases, the J end lost 0 bases, and 5 bases lay between the germline ends. CDR3 bases: TGTGCCAGCAGCTTCGAAGCTAACTATGGCTACACCTTC. Amino acids: CASSFEANYGYTF.

The V gene is TRBV7-3, the J gene TRBJ2-7; TRBD1 aligns across 9 bases. V lost 8 bases and J lost 3; bases outside the gene matches: 8. This CDR3 spans 14 amino acids. The germline V gene has CDR1 SGHTA and CDR2 FQGTGA. This CDR3 is CASAADRGGYEQYF. The DNA for the CDR3 is TGTGCCAGCGCTGCGGACAGGGGAGGCTACGAGCAGTACTTC.

The gene calls are TRBV2 and TRBJ1-2, with D possibly being TRBD1 (6 bases). The length of the CDR3 is 16 residues. CDR1 is SNHLY and CDR2 is FYNNEI in the germline V gene. V shed 4 bases and J shed 4 bases, with 19 bases lying between them. The CDR3 sequence is CASSGWGSTGFYGYTF. The CDR3 DNA reads as TGTGCCAGCAGTGGATGGGGTTCCACAGGGTTCTATGGCTACACCTTC.

The chain employs TRBV5-1 and TRBJ2-1, with 10 bases aligning to TRBD1. Germline trimming cut 0 bases from V and 4 bases from J; bases unmatched to any gene: 1. The CDR3 runs to 15 residues. Germline CDR1 is SGHRS and CDR2 is YFSETQ. CDR3 sequence reads: CASSLGDRGYNEQFF. In nucleotides, the CDR3 is TGCGCCAGCAGCTTGGGGGACAGGGGATACAATGAGCAGTTCTTC.

This chain uses TRBV6-5 with TRBJ2-6; D is unclear. CDR3 size: 14 residues. Germline V gene data show CDR1 as MNHEY and CDR2 as SVGAGI. V was trimmed by 8 bases and J by 1 base, leaving 9 bases between them. CDR3 sequence reads: CASPRYSGANVLTF. CDR3 coding DNA: TGTGCCAGCCCCAGGTATTCTGGGGCCAACGTCCTGACTTTC.

The V gene is TRBV11-2, the J gene TRBJ2-7; weak D call: TRBD1 (6 bases). CDR3 length: 18 amino acids. Deletions cut 0 bases from V and 3 bases from J, with 21 bases between. Germline lookup yields CDR1 SGHAT and CDR2 FQNNGV. The CDR3 here is CASSLEYPGQIPNYEQYF. CDR3 sequence (DNA): TGTGCCAGCAGCTTAGAGTATCCGGGACAAATCCCAAACTACGAGCAGTACTTC.

V and J are TRBV6-4 and TRBJ1-5, with D possibly matching TRBD1 (5 bases). The CDR3 runs to 15 residues. Germline V gene sequence: CDR1 MRHNA, CDR2 SNTAGT. The germline V and J ends were trimmed by 4 bases and 0 bases, with 10 bases remaining between them. This chain's CDR3 is CASSGHRNSNQPQHF. CDR3 coding DNA: TGTGCCAGCAGTGGACACAGGAATAGCAATCAGCCCCAGCATTTT.

The rearrangement uses TRBV10-2 and TRBJ2-7; tentative D call: TRBD2 (7 bases). The V gene lost 4 bases and the J gene lost 6 bases, with 13 bases spanning the gap. This CDR3 contains 13 residues. CDR1 is WSHSY and CDR2 is SAAADI in the germline V gene. CDR3 sequence reads: CASSVGGPGEQYF. The CDR3 DNA is TGCGCCAGCAGTGTGGGGGGGCCGGGCGAGCAGTACTTC.

The chain recombines TRBV16 with TRBJ1-1; D not certain. The CDR3 is 14 residues long. Germline-derived CDR1 and CDR2 are KGHSY and FQNENV. V gave up 5 bases and J gave up 3 bases, with 13 bases separating them. The CDR3 protein is CASSLSRVDTEAFF. CDR3 DNA sequence: TGTGCCAGCAGCTTATCTAGGGTTGACACTGAAGCTTTCTTT.

The chain is built from TRBV12-5 and TRBJ2-1; D call uncertain. V was cut by 5 bases and J by 8 bases, with 7 bases left in between. Germline CDR1 LGHNT, CDR2 FRNRAP. This CDR3 contains 11 residues. The CDR3 DNA reads as TGTGCTAGTGGTAACGCGTATGAGCAGTTCTTC. Translation: CASGNAYEQFF.

The V gene is TRBV28, the J gene TRBJ1-5; TRBD1 is a possible D gene (6 bases). V was trimmed by 1 base and J by 6 bases, leaving 10 bases between them. The CDR3 is 14 amino acids. Germline V gives CDR1 MDHEN, CDR2 SYDVKM. The CDR3 DNA is TGTGCCAGCAGTTTATCGATAGGGGGTCAGCCCCAGCATTTT. It translates to CASSLSIGGQPQHF.

The rearrangement links TRBV2 to TRBJ1-2, with D possibly being TRBD1 (6 bases). V was trimmed by 8 bases and J by 4 bases, leaving 17 bases between them. There are 14 residues in the CDR3. The germline V gene encodes CDR1 SNHLY and CDR2 FYNNEI. The DNA of the CDR3 is TGTGCCAGCCGAGACTCACAGGGAGTCTATGGCTACACCTTC. It encodes CASRDSQGVYGYTF.

V usage is TRBV27 and J usage is TRBJ2-7; no clear D gene. The V end lost 6 bases, the J end lost 13 bases, and 22 bases lay between the germline ends. This CDR3 has 13 amino acids. Per the germline V gene, CDR1 is MNHEY and CDR2 is SMNVEV (reference sequence). CDR3 sequence: CASRPPGTRLAYF. DNA for the CDR3: TGTGCCAGCAGGCCTCCCGGTACACGGCTGGCATACTTC.

The count of this clone is one. The chain couples TRBV6-6 to TRBJ2-5, with 8 bases identical to TRBD1. Germline assignment: CDR1 MNHNY and CDR2 SVGAGI (reference sequence). The V segment lost 6 bases and the J segment 4 bases; nucleotides outside the gene matches: 10. The CDR3 runs 15 residues. Here the CDR3 DNA reads TGTGCCAGCAGAGGACAGGGTCGAGGGGGAGAGACCCAGTACTTC. Protein sequence: CASRGQGRGGETQYF.

The rearrangement joins TRBV4-3 to TRBJ1-2; 7 bases map to TRBD1. This CDR3 has 16 amino acids. Germline V gene data show CDR1 as LGHNA and CDR2 as YSLEER. Trimming at V came to 0 bases and at J to 7 bases, leaving 11 bases not matched to a gene. The DNA of the CDR3 is TGCGCCAGCAGCCAAGATCCCGCAGGGGGTGCGGCTGGCTACACCTTC. It is translated as CASSQDPAGGAAGYTF.

This rearrangement joins TRBV18 to TRBJ2-2; 7 bases fit TRBD1. V gave up 2 bases and J gave up 4 bases; unmatched junction bases: 7. The CDR3 consists of 16 residues. Germline V gives CDR1 KGHSH, CDR2 LQKENI. CDR3 nucleotide sequence: TGTGCCAGCTCACCATCCCCCGGGACAGCCACCGGGGAGCTGTTTTTT. Translating gives CASSPSPGTATGELFF.

This clone was observed a handful of times. The J gene is TRBJ1-5, the V gene TRBV21-1; the listed D gene, TRBD1, was not tested against the DNA. TRBV21-1 is described as a pseudogene. The CDR3 consists of 17 residues. CDR3 sequence reads: CASLTGGAGMGNQPQHF. In nucleotides, the CDR3 is TGTGCCAGCCTTACAGGGGGCGCCGGAATGGGCAATCAGCCCCAGCATTTT.

This chain uses TRBV2 with TRBJ2-5; the D gene is possibly TRBD2 (5 bases). V was trimmed by 6 bases and J by 1 base, leaving 18 bases between them. Germline V gives CDR1 SNHLY, CDR2 FYNNEI. This CDR3 comprises 16 residues. The CDR3 DNA reads as TGTGCCAGCAGGGGAGTCGGGTTTGAGCCCCAAGAGACCCAGTACTTC. It is translated as CASRGVGFEPQETQYF.

This clone has more than one count but fewer than ten. J is TRBJ1-6 and V is TRBV9; D call uncertain. Trimming shortened V by 3 bases and J by 5 bases, and 9 bases separated the two germline ends. The CDR3 is 14 residues long. Germline CDR1 SGDLS, CDR2 YYNGEE. This CDR3 reads CASSAGRHNSPLHF. CDR3 DNA sequence: TGTGCCAGCAGCGCCGGACGCCATAATTCACCCCTCCACTTT.

The V and J genes are TRBV7-9 and TRBJ2-3; the match to TRBD2 covers 12 bases. CDR3 length: 16 residues. V lost 5 bases to trimming and J lost 6 bases; unmatched junction nucleotides: 9. Germline V lookup: CDR1 SEHNR, CDR2 FQNEAQ (reference sequence). The chain's CDR3 is CASSASRGLAGDTQYF. CDR3 nucleotides: TGTGCCAGCAGCGCCTCACGAGGACTAGCGGGGGATACGCAGTATTTT.

For this clone: An end of the junction differs from the germline gene, which may be a read error. J is TRBJ2-3 and V is TRBV7-9; possibly TRBD1 or TRBD2 for D (5 bases each). Germline CDR1 SEHNR, CDR2 FQNEAQ (reference sequence). This CDR3 is 16 amino acids long. CDR3 sequence reads: CASSVARGESTDTQYF. DNA of the CDR3: TGTGCCAGCAGCGTAGCCCGAGGGGAGAGCACAGATACGCAGTATTTT.

The chain combines TRBV19 with TRBJ2-5; TRBD2 might be the D (7 bases). The germline CDR1 and CDR2 sequences are LNHDA and SQIVND (reference sequence). Trimming pared 3 bases from V and 1 base from J, leaving 9 bases between. The CDR3 is made up of 14 amino acids. CDR3 bases: TGTGCCAGTAGTATGGGAGGGGGCCAAGAGACCCAGTACTTC. This sequence encodes CASSMGGGQETQYF.